This record concerns one T cell receptor beta chain sequence. The antigen is not known. These data originate in a study of shared clonotypes between healthy human individuals. Across the whole study: Donors were two women and a few men aged 18 to 49. The study's findings and limits: Shared clonotypes: about 5.3% naive CD4, about 3.3% naive CD8, around 2.4% memory CD4, approximately 0.37% memory CD8. Sequencing depth was expected to affect clonotype sharing among donors. In general, naive subsets displayed greater estimated richness than memory subsets did.

Naive CD8 populations comprised CD45RO-negative cells positively selected for CCR7, excluding terminally differentiated effector memory CD45RA+ cells. Germline V CDR1 and CDR2: SGHAT, FQNNGV. The CDR3 covers 15 residues. V trimming: 4 bases; J trimming: 2 bases; junction bases outside the gene matches: 5. The method was immunoSEQ multiplex PCR; TCRdb's version includes in-frame clones alone and lacks a portion of them. Of about 2,200,000 clones detected, approximately 94% appear once; the ten largest clones hold roughly 1.7%. V gene TRBV11-2 combines with J gene TRBJ2-5, with 9 bases identical to TRBD1. Sequencing was carried out using naive CD8+ T cells from PBMCs. This TCR came from a man between 18 and 29 years old in good health. Some clones in this sample may be carry-over from other donors' samples. The CDR3 region is CASSSRDRAQETQYF. The CDR3 DNA reads TGTGCCAGCAGCTCTAGGGACAGGGCTCAAGAGACCCAGTACTTC.